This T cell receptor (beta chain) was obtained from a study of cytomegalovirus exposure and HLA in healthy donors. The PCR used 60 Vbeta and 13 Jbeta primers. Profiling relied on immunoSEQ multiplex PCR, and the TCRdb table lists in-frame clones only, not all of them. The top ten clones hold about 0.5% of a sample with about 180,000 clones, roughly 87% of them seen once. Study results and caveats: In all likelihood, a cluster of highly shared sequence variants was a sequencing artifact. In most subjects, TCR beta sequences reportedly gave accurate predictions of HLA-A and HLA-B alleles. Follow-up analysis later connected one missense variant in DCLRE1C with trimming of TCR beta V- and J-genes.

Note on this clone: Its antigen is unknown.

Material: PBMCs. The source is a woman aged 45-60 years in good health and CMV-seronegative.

The CDR3 sequence: CASRTGRDTEAFF. The CDR3 DNA sequence: TGTGCCAGCAGGACCGGGAGAGACACTGAAGCTTTCTTT. The genes are TRBV2 and TRBJ1-1; D is unclear. V was cut by 6 bases and J by 3 bases, with 11 bases left in between. This CDR3 region has 13 residues. Germline V lookup: CDR1 SNHLY, CDR2 FYNNEI.